This passage covers 18 T cell receptor beta chains from one sample sequenced in a study of T cells in Graves' hyperthyroidism and ophthalmopathy. The TCR beta CDR3 regions underwent amplification using RNA transcripts as the source. Primed by the HTBI set, a first-round RT-PCR was run on the TCR CDR3. TCRdb analysed the multiplex PCR reads with MiXCR anew, one entry per CDR3 protein. The data hold 450,000 to 700,000 distinct CDR3 sequences, with under 60% observed a single time. Sequences were obtained from peripheral blood or thyroid tissue (not recorded which). The source is a woman younger than 35 with Graves' hyperthyroidism.

The chain is built from TRBV10-3 and TRBJ2-5, with 7 bases lining up with TRBD1. V was clipped by 7 bases and J by 5 bases; unmatched bases: 13. The CDR3 consists of 15 residues. From germline, CDR1 is ENHRY and CDR2 SYGVKD. CDR3: CAITSGQRTGETQYF. CDR3 DNA sequence: TGTGCCATCACCTCGGGACAGCGCACCGGGGAGACCCAGTACTTC.

The chain uses TRBV20-1 and TRBJ2-6; D call uncertain. The CDR3 has 14 residues. The V and J ends lost 1 base and 3 bases respectively, with 7 bases between them. Germline V gives CDR1 DFQATT, CDR2 SNEGSKA (reference sequence). The CDR3 coding sequence is TGCAGTGCTAGAGGGCAGATTGGGGCCAACGTCCTGACTTTC. It translates to CSARGQIGANVLTF.

This clonotype was found once. The chain employs TRBV4-1 and TRBJ1-2; D perhaps matches TRBD1 (6 bases). Looked up from germline, CDR1 is MGHRA and CDR2 is YSYEKL. Trimming cost V 1 base and J 4 bases, with 10 bases left between them. The CDR3 loop spans 14 amino acids. The CDR3 reads CASSQAQGSYGYTF. The CDR3 DNA sequence: TGCGCCAGCAGCCAAGCCCAGGGGAGCTATGGCTACACCTTC.

A remark on this clonotype: Possible read error: a much larger clone is one base away. V and J are TRBV19 and TRBJ1-1; D is perhaps TRBD1 (5 bases). The CDR3 loop spans 15 amino acids. Trimming left V 3 bases short and J 6 bases short, with 17 bases between. CDR1 LNHDA and CDR2 SQIVND come from the germline V gene (reference sequence). The CDR3 is CASSIGAGRFAEAFF. CDR3 nucleotide sequence: TGTGCCAGTAGTATTGGAGCAGGGCGGTTCGCTGAAGCTTTCTTT.

V and J are TRBV12-3 or TRBV12-4 and TRBJ1-1; D is uncertain. Trimming took off 8 bases at V and 5 bases at J, with 18 bases between the two ends. The CDR3 extends over 14 amino acids. This CDR3 reads CASVWSGKETEAFF. CDR3 DNA: TGTGCCAGCGTTTGGAGTGGGAAGGAGACTGAAGCTTTCTTT.

The chain joins TRBV18 to TRBJ1-5; weak D call: TRBD1 (6 bases). The CDR3 runs to 15 residues. Trimming took 3 bases from V and 5 from J, leaving 14 bases between them. In germline, CDR1 is KGHSH, CDR2 LQKENI. The CDR3 nucleotides read TGTGCCAGCTCACCCTGGGGGCCCGGGTATCAGCCCCAGCATTTT. This encodes CASSPWGPGYQPQHF. Full variable domain (rest looked up from reference TRBV18 and TRBJ1-5): NAGVMQNPRHLVRRRGQEARLRCSPMKGHSHVYWYRQLPEEGLKFMVYLQKENIIDESGMPKERFSAEFPKEGPSILRIQQVVRGDSAAYFCASSPWGPGYQPQHFGDGTRLSIL.

Comment on this clonotype: Given a much more abundant clone one base away, this may be a read error. This sequence joins TRBV7-2 and TRBJ1-2; tentative D call: TRBD1 (5 bases). The V gene's germline CDR1 is SGHTA and CDR2 FQGNSA. This CDR3 spans 11 amino acids. CDR3 sequence (DNA): TGTGCCTGGAGTGTGGGGGTGGGCTACGCCTTC. It yields the protein CAWSVGVGYAF.

The chain is built from TRBV6-1 and TRBJ2-5, with 7 bases matching TRBD1. V lost 5 bases, J lost 2 bases, and 5 bases stayed unmatched. The CDR3 consists of 14 residues. Germline V gene lookup returns CDR1 MNHNS and CDR2 SASEGT. CDR3 sequence (DNA): TGTGCCAGCAGTCCAGACAGGGTTCAAGAGACCCAGTACTTC. Translated: CASSPDRVQETQYF.

There are many counts of this clonotype. The chain is built from TRBV20-1 and TRBJ2-7; 7 positions match TRBD1. Germline lookup yields CDR1 DFQATT and CDR2 SNEGSKA (reference sequence). V lost 3 bases and J lost 6; bases outside the gene matches: 14. The CDR3 consists of 15 residues. CDR3 region: CSASSVGPGGGEQYF. In nucleotides, the CDR3 is TGCAGTGCTAGTTCCGTCGGGCCAGGGGGTGGCGAGCAGTACTTC.

The gene calls are TRBV29-1 and TRBJ2-7, with 7 nucleotides matching TRBD1. Trimming cost V 8 bases and J 0 bases; bases outside gene matches: 4. Germline CDR1 is SQVTM and CDR2 is ANQGSEA. The CDR3 runs 12 residues. The CDR3: CSLRDSSYEQYF. CDR3 DNA: TGCAGCTTACGGGACAGCTCCTACGAGCAGTACTTC.

The sample holds a few counts of this clonotype. The chain has TRBV27 and TRBJ1-1; D gene uncertain. Germline assignment: CDR1 MNHEY and CDR2 SMNVEV (reference sequence). CDR3 length: 14 residues. Trimming pared 2 bases from V and 5 bases from J, leaving 12 bases between. The CDR3 spells CASSLRGRRTEAFF. For the CDR3, the DNA is TGTGCCAGCAGTTTACGAGGGAGACGGACTGAAGCTTTCTTT.

The gene calls are TRBV9 and TRBJ2-7; D is possibly TRBD1 or TRBD2 (5 bases each). Germline CDR1 is SGDLS and CDR2 is YYNGEE. This CDR3 has 14 amino acids. The CDR3 region has the DNA TGTGCTAGATCTGGTCGGGGCCGTAGCTACGAGCAGTACTTC. This gives the protein CARSGRGRSYEQYF. The full variable domain, rest sourced from reference TRBV9 and TRBJ2-7, is DSGVTQTPKHLITATGQRVTLRCSPRSGDLSVYWYQQSLDQGLQFLIQYYNGEERAKGNILERFSAQQFPDLHSELNLSSLELGDSALYFCARSGRGRSYEQYFGPGTRLTVT.

This clonotype was detected ten times or more. V and J are TRBV24-1 and TRBJ2-5, with D maybe TRBD1 (6 bases). The CDR3 runs 13 residues. Germline-derived CDR1 and CDR2 are KGHDR and SFDVKD. V gave up 7 bases and J gave up 1 base, with 9 bases separating them. CDR3 region: CATRDRSQETQYF. For the CDR3, the DNA is TGTGCCACCAGGGACAGATCCCAAGAGACCCAGTACTTC.

This clonotype was recorded at least ten times. CDR3 protein: CASSLSGLAGTYEQYF. The DNA of the CDR3 is TGCGCCAGCAGCTTGTCCGGACTAGCGGGAACCTACGAGCAGTACTTC. The V and J genes are TRBV5-1 and TRBJ2-7; TRBD2 aligns across 12 bases. There are 16 residues in the CDR3. Germline values: CDR1 SGHRS, CDR2 YFSETQ. The trim removed 1 base at V and 2 bases at J, leaving 4 bases unmatched.

In this sample, this clonotype turned up many times. The V and J genes are TRBV19 and TRBJ1-2; D not certain. CDR1 and CDR2 (germline): LNHDA, SQIVND (reference sequence). CDR3 length equals 11 residues. Trimming removed 5 bases at V and 4 bases at J, with 5 bases between. CDR3 sequence: CASSYRYGYTF. CDR3 nucleotide sequence: TGTGCCAGTAGTTATCGCTATGGCTACACCTTC.

This clonotype showed up many times. The V gene is TRBV5-1, the J gene TRBJ1-5, with D unclear. The length of the CDR3 is 16 residues. Trimming cost V 1 base and J 0 bases, with 11 bases left between them. CDR1 and CDR2 (germline): SGHRS, YFSETQ. The CDR3 coding sequence is TGCGCCAGCAGCTTGTTGGGCAGCTATAGCAATCAGCCCCAGCATTTT. It codes for CASSLLGSYSNQPQHF.

Worth noting for this clonotype: A read error is possible here, since a much larger clone lies one base away. The chain carries TRBV27 and TRBJ2-5; unclear D gene. CDR1 and CDR2 (germline): MNHEY, SMNVEV (reference sequence). Trimming pared 2 bases from V and 9 bases from J, leaving 16 bases between. CDR3 length equals 14 residues. CDR3 in amino acids: CASSLAPRRQAQYF. In DNA form, the CDR3 reads TGTGCCAGCAGTTTAGCCCCTCGGCGGCAGGCCCAGTACTTC.

This clonotype was seen ten or more times. The gene calls are TRBV7-9 and TRBJ1-1; no definite D call. Germline loops: CDR1 SEHNR, CDR2 FQNEAQ (reference sequence). CDR3 length equals 13 residues. The germline V and J ends were trimmed by 5 bases and 0 bases, with 7 bases remaining between them. As DNA, the CDR3 is TGTGCCAGCAGCGTTAACATGAACACTGAAGCTTTCTTT. It is translated as CASSVNMNTEAFF.